The source of this TCR beta chain is a study of T cells in Graves' hyperthyroidism and ophthalmopathy. Whole-study results and caveats: Within blood appeared most thyroid clonotypes that had expanded above 0.001.

This clonotype appeared many times. No antigen is known for it. TCR beta CDR3 region amplification was performed from RNA transcripts. Using the HTBI primer set, a first-round RT-PCR was run on the TCR CDR3. TCRdb redid the calling of the multiplex PCR reads with MiXCR, one entry per CDR3 protein. The sample gives under 700,000 distinct CDR3 sequences, 16% of which show up once; under 20% is in the top ten. Trimming shortened V by 6 bases and J by 4 bases, and 19 bases separated the two germline ends. This CDR3 has 15 residues. Germline V gene data show CDR1 as DFQATT and CDR2 as SNEGSKA (reference sequence).

This clonotype was obtained from a woman aged 18-29 years with Graves' hyperthyroidism. The chain joins TRBV20-1 to TRBJ1-5, with D uncertain. The specimen was blood. CDR3 in amino acids: CSASSRGSENQPQHF. For the CDR3, the DNA is TGCAGTGCCAGCTCGCGGGGTTCCGAAAATCAGCCCCAGCATTTT.